A single sample gave rise to the 3 T cell receptor beta chains below, sequenced in a study of T cell repertoires in ileal Crohn's disease. The table came from immunoSEQ multiplex PCR; TCRdb's copy has only in-frame clones and leaves some out. The data contain about 12,000 clones, around 78% of them singletons. As to time point: neoterminal ileum biopsy at postoperative endoscopy, about 6 months after surgery. Sequenced material: ileal tissue. These receptors all come from an adult with Crohn's disease.

The chain has TRBV19 and TRBJ2-1, with 8 bases fitting TRBD2. Germline V gene sequence: CDR1 LNHDA, CDR2 SQIVND (reference sequence). The CDR3 loop spans 16 amino acids. Trimming removed 5 bases from V and 6 bases from J; junction bases left unmatched: 12. DNA for the CDR3: TGTGCCAGTAGTCCTCCGGGGGGGTCAGACGGCAATGAGCAGTTCTTC. Translated, it gives CASSPPGGSDGNEQFF.

The chain recombines TRBV5-5 with TRBJ1-1, with a weak D call TRBD1 (6 bases). The CDR3 is made up of 14 amino acids. Trimming cost V 2 bases and J 2 bases, with 10 bases left between them. The germline gives CDR1 SGHKS, CDR2 YYEKEE (reference sequence). The CDR3 protein is CASSFGTRNTEAFF. In DNA form, the CDR3 reads TGTGCCAGCAGCTTCGGGACACGTAACACTGAAGCTTTCTTT.

The chain links TRBV5-8 to TRBJ2-7; D is unclear. This CDR3 has 12 amino acids. Germline V CDR1 and CDR2: SGHTS, YDEGEE. V was shortened by 3 bases and J by 6 bases, with 10 bases between the two germline ends. CDR3: CASSYISVEQYF. The CDR3 nucleotides are TGTGCCAGCAGCTATATTTCGGTCGAGCAGTACTTC.